The 29 T cell receptor beta chains below come from one sample, sequenced in a study of OX40 agonist ivuxolimab in advanced cancers. Data came from immunoSEQ multiplex PCR; TCRdb stores just in-frame clones and leaves some out. The profile covers 70,000 to 85,000 clones, with 94% appearing a single time and approximately 11% taken by the ten largest. This specimen was CD4+ or CD8+ T cells sorted from blood, taken in a trial of the OX40 agonist ivuxolimab. The source is an adult with an advanced solid tumor such as melanoma, head and neck, liver or kidney cancer.

This chain links TRBV6-5 with TRBJ1-2; the D is unclear. Germline CDR1 reads MNHEY; CDR2 reads SVGAGI. This CDR3 spans 11 amino acids. V was pared by 6 bases and J by 10 bases, with 12 bases between. The CDR3 reads CASRLGYYYTF. The DNA of the CDR3 is TGTGCCAGCAGATTGGGATACTACTACACCTTC.

J is TRBJ2-7 and V is TRBV9; 11 bases agree with TRBD2. V trimming: 4 bases; J trimming: 6 bases; junction bases outside the gene matches: 6. Germline CDR1 reads SGDLS; CDR2 reads YYNGEE. The length of the CDR3 is 14 residues. The CDR3 DNA sequence: TGTGCCAGCAGCCCGGGGGGGACTAGCGGCGAGCAGTACTTC. Translating gives CASSPGGTSGEQYF.

V and J are TRBV19 and TRBJ2-7, with TRBD1 identical over 9 bases. The CDR3 is 15 amino acids. V was clipped by 6 bases and J by 3 bases; unmatched bases: 9. Germline CDR1 is LNHDA and CDR2 is SQIVND (reference sequence). Written as DNA, the CDR3 is TGTGCCAGTAGCCAGGGGGACAGGGAATACTACGAGCAGTACTTC. It codes for CASSQGDREYYEQYF.

The chain uses TRBV15 and TRBJ2-3; 9 bases agree with TRBD1. CDR1 is LNHNV, CDR2 YYDKDF, per germline (reference sequence). V lost 5 bases to trimming and J lost 2 bases; unmatched junction nucleotides: 8. This CDR3 has 16 residues. CDR3: CATSARDRVDTDTQYF. The CDR3 DNA sequence: TGTGCCACCAGCGCCCGGGACAGGGTAGACACAGATACGCAGTATTTT.

CDR3 region: CASRDRGTDTQYF. The CDR3 bases are TGTGCCAGCCGGGACAGGGGCACAGATACGCAGTATTTT. V usage is TRBV7-6 and J usage is TRBJ2-3; the match to TRBD1 covers 9 bases. Germline CDR1 SGHVS, CDR2 FNYEAQ. V was pared by 8 bases and J by 1 base, with 1 base of the junction left unmatched. The CDR3 has 13 amino acids.

In its sample, this clone was seen once. This chain links TRBV27 with TRBJ2-7; the D gene is possibly TRBD2 (6 bases). The V and J ends lost 6 bases and 3 bases respectively, with 15 bases between them. The CDR3 has 14 residues. In germline, CDR1 is MNHEY, CDR2 SMNVEV (reference sequence). The CDR3 reads CASRLSGFLYEQYF. The CDR3 bases are TGTGCCAGCAGACTGAGCGGGTTTCTCTACGAGCAGTACTTC.

This chain links TRBV7-2 with TRBJ2-1; 9 bases agree with TRBD2. With 5 bases clipped from V and 6 bases from J, the junction kept 11 bases outside the gene matches. Germline V gene data show CDR1 as SGHTA and CDR2 as FQGNSA. CDR3 size: 16 residues. The CDR3 sequence: CASSPIGSGSTNEQFF. CDR3 DNA: TGTGCCAGCAGCCCCATTGGTAGCGGGAGCACCAATGAGCAGTTCTTC.

The chain couples TRBV30 to TRBJ1-2, with a possible D match to TRBD1 (6 bases). There are 13 residues in the CDR3. CDR1 and CDR2 from the germline V gene are GTSNPN and SVGIG (reference sequence). V was cut by 3 bases and J by 4 bases, with 12 bases left in between. The CDR3 sequence: CAWRVQGAYGYTF. The DNA of the CDR3 is TGTGCCTGGAGGGTACAGGGAGCCTATGGCTACACCTTC.

This rearrangement joins TRBV6-1 to TRBJ2-1; 7 bases are shared with TRBD2. This CDR3 has 15 residues. Germline CDR1 MNHNS, CDR2 SASEGT. Trimming removed 1 base from V and 7 bases from J; junction bases left unmatched: 7. CDR3 sequence: CASSEVTSEGNEQFF. CDR3 nucleotides: TGTGCCAGCAGTGAAGTAACTAGCGAGGGGAATGAGCAGTTCTTC.

CDR3 nucleotides: TGTGCCAGCAGTTTAGTCTACCAGAGCTCCTACGAGCAGTACTTC. Protein product: CASSLVYQSSYEQYF. The chain is built from TRBV27 and TRBJ2-7; D is unresolved. This CDR3 region has 15 residues. The germline gives CDR1 MNHEY, CDR2 SMNVEV (reference sequence). V shed 2 bases and J shed 0 bases, with 11 bases lying between them.

This chain uses TRBV5-5 with TRBJ2-1; TRBD1 matches at 8 bases. The V gene's germline CDR1 is SGHKS and CDR2 YYEKEE (reference sequence). With V trimmed by 0 bases and J by 6 bases, 5 bases remained unmatched. This CDR3 spans 15 amino acids. This CDR3 is CASSLVRTGINEQFF. The CDR3 bases are TGTGCCAGCAGCTTGGTAAGGACAGGGATCAATGAGCAGTTCTTC.

The rearrangement uses TRBV4-3 and TRBJ2-1, with TRBD2 matching 14 bases. The CDR3 length is 18 residues. V lost 1 base and J lost 6; bases outside the gene matches: 8. The germline gives CDR1 LGHNA, CDR2 YSLEER. In DNA, the CDR3 is TGCGCCAGCAGCCAAGGACTAGCGGGAGGGCCGCAAAGCAATGAGCAGTTCTTC. Translated: CASSQGLAGGPQSNEQFF.

The rearrangement joins TRBV29-1 to TRBJ1-1; 7 bases line up with TRBD1. Germline V lookup: CDR1 SQVTM, CDR2 ANQGSEA. The ends lost 7 bases at V and 5 bases at J; junction bases unmatched: 7. The CDR3 has 12 residues. The CDR3 coding sequence is TGCAGCGCCCTACAGGGGAGAACTGAAGCTTTCTTT. It codes for CSALQGRTEAFF.

This sequence joins TRBV7-9 and TRBJ1-1; D gene unclear. The CDR3 is 13 residues long. V lost 5 bases and J 1 base, leaving 8 bases between the germline ends. Per the germline V gene, CDR1 is SEHNR and CDR2 is FQNEAQ (reference sequence). Here the CDR3 DNA reads TGTGCCAGCAGCCTCAATTCGAACACTGAAGCTTTCTTT. This sequence encodes CASSLNSNTEAFF.

CDR3 region: CASSLGNTEAFF. CDR3 nucleotide sequence: TGTGCCAGCAGCCTGGGGAACACTGAAGCTTTCTTT. This chain uses TRBV9 with TRBJ1-1, with D unclear. The CDR3 spans 12 residues. Deletions cut 4 bases from V and 1 base from J, with 5 bases between. Germline assignment: CDR1 SGDLS and CDR2 YYNGEE.

This clone was detected once. The chain couples TRBV11-3 to TRBJ2-1; D assignment may be TRBD1 or TRBD2 (6 bases each). Germline V CDR1 and CDR2: SGHNT, YENEEA. The CDR3 consists of 16 residues. V lost 1 base to trimming and J lost 8 bases, with 18 bases between them. The CDR3 protein is CASSLGVRGGTDEQFF. Written as DNA, the CDR3 is TGTGCCAGCAGCTTAGGTGTCAGGGGCGGGACGGATGAGCAGTTCTTC. Looking up the rest from reference TRBV11-3 and TRBJ2-1 gives the full variable domain: EAGVVQSPRYKIIEKKQPVAFWCNPISGHNTLYWYLQNLGQGPELLIRYENEEAVDDSQLPKDRFSAERLKGVDSTLKIQPAELGDSAVYLCASSLGVRGGTDEQFFGPGTRLTVL.

This clone was seen once. The J gene is TRBJ1-5, the V gene TRBV28, with 9 bases matching TRBD1. Germline V CDR1 and CDR2: MDHEN, SYDVKM. J lost 7 bases, V lost 2 bases, and 3 bases had no gene match. The CDR3 consists of 14 residues. The CDR3 reads CASSLGTGTQPQHF. CDR3 DNA sequence: TGTGCCAGCAGTTTAGGGACAGGGACACAGCCCCAGCATTTT.

The genes are TRBV7-2 and TRBJ2-1, with D unresolved. With 2 bases removed from V and 3 bases from J, the gap between germline ends came to 23 bases. The CDR3 is 19 residues long. The germline V gene has CDR1 SGHTA and CDR2 FQGNSA. The CDR3 protein is CASSLFKLPTPSIYNEQFF. The DNA for the CDR3 is TGTGCCAGCAGCTTATTCAAGCTCCCAACTCCCTCAATCTACAATGAGCAGTTCTTC.

The chain carries TRBV5-6 and TRBJ2-7; 9 nucleotides align to TRBD1. This CDR3 comprises 16 residues. V dropped 5 bases and J dropped 3; count of bases not matched to a gene: 12. Germline V gives CDR1 SGHDT, CDR2 YYEEEE. CDR3 DNA sequence: TGTGCCAGCAGACTGGACAGGGGTCTTCGGATCTACGAGCAGTACTTC. Protein: CASRLDRGLRIYEQYF.

The chain is built from TRBV7-8 and TRBJ1-3; D might be TRBD1 (6 bases). This CDR3 region has 12 residues. Trimming removed 5 bases from V and 14 bases from J, with 16 bases in between. The germline V gene encodes CDR1 SGHVS and CDR2 FQNEAQ. The CDR3 reads CASSPQGWRLYF. CDR3 DNA sequence: TGTGCCAGCAGCCCACAGGGTTGGCGATTATATTTT.

This sequence joins TRBV2 and TRBJ2-1; D unresolved. The CDR3 length is 12 residues. Germline V CDR1 and CDR2: SNHLY, FYNNEI. V was trimmed by 4 bases and J by 10 bases, leaving 11 bases between them. In DNA, the CDR3 is TGTGCCAGCAGTGGCTCCACCAGGGAGCAGTTCTTC. This codes for CASSGSTREQFF.

The chain is built from TRBV4-1 and TRBJ2-5; tentatively, D is TRBD1 (6 bases). The V gene lost 0 bases and the J gene lost 7 bases, with 21 bases spanning the gap. CDR3 length: 17 amino acids. Germline lookup yields CDR1 MGHRA and CDR2 YSYEKL. CDR3 sequence reads: CASSQEFPGVVAGTQYF. The CDR3 DNA reads TGCGCCAGCAGCCAAGAATTCCCAGGGGTGGTAGCCGGGACCCAGTACTTC.

The rearrangement joins TRBV11-3 to TRBJ2-5, with TRBD2 matching over 7 bases. CDR1 SGHNT and CDR2 YENEEA come from the germline V gene. Trimming at V came to 4 bases and at J to 1 base, leaving 3 bases not matched to a gene. The CDR3 runs to 14 residues. The CDR3 region is CASSYPSGQETQYF. The DNA for the CDR3 is TGTGCCAGCAGCTATCCTAGCGGCCAAGAGACCCAGTACTTC.

The chain has TRBV9 and TRBJ2-5; TRBD1 is a possible D gene (5 bases). The CDR3 runs 15 residues. V dropped 0 bases and J dropped 3 bases, with 12 bases sitting between them. The germline V gene encodes CDR1 SGDLS and CDR2 YYNGEE. Here the CDR3 DNA reads TGTGCCAGCAGCGTAGGGCAGGGAATGGAAGAGACCCAGTACTTC. Protein sequence: CASSVGQGMEETQYF.

This chain links TRBV4-1 with TRBJ2-6, with unresolved D. This CDR3 region has 16 residues. Germline CDR1 MGHRA, CDR2 YSYEKL. V shed 0 bases and J shed 0 bases, with 6 bases lying between them. CDR3 nucleotides: TGCGCCAGCAGCCAAGATTGGTTCTCTGGGGCCAACGTCCTGACTTTC. Its protein is CASSQDWFSGANVLTF.

This clone appeared once. V and J are TRBV7-8 and TRBJ2-2; 8 nucleotides agree with TRBD2. The CDR3 sequence is 14 residues long. CDR1 and CDR2 (germline): SGHVS, FQNEAQ. V shed 4 bases and J 5 bases; nucleotides not matched to a gene: 3. CDR3 DNA: TGTGCCAGCAGCTCCTCGGGGGGGACCGGGGAGCTGTTTTTT. As protein: CASSSSGGTGELFF.

The genes are TRBV5-1 and TRBJ2-3; 8 nucleotides agree with TRBD2. The trim removed 0 bases at V and 2 bases at J, leaving 2 bases unmatched. The germline gives CDR1 SGHRS, CDR2 YFSETQ. The CDR3 contains 15 residues. CDR3 protein: CASSLGLATTDTQYF. CDR3 in DNA: TGCGCCAGCAGCTTGGGACTAGCGACCACAGATACGCAGTATTTT. Full variable domain (outside the CDR3, taken from reference TRBV5-1 and TRBJ2-3): KAGVTQTPRYLIKTRGQQVTLSCSPISGHRSVSWYQQTPGQGLQFLFEYFSETQRNKGNFPGRFSGRQFSNSRSEMNVSTLELGDSALYLCASSLGLATTDTQYFGPGTRLTVL.

The J gene is TRBJ2-7, the V gene TRBV19; possibly TRBD1 for D (6 bases). V was cut by 6 bases and J by 5 bases, with 17 bases left in between. There are 14 residues in the CDR3. CDR1 is LNHDA and CDR2 is SQIVND in the germline V gene (reference sequence). The chain's CDR3 is CASRAGERTDEQYF. In nucleotides, the CDR3 is TGTGCCAGTAGGGCGGGCGAGAGGACAGACGAGCAGTACTTC.

The rearrangement links TRBV5-4 to TRBJ2-2; no clear D. Trimming shortened V by 0 bases and J by 4 bases, and 10 bases separated the two germline ends. CDR1 and CDR2 from the germline V gene are SGHNT and YYREEE (reference sequence). The CDR3 runs 15 residues. CDR3 sequence (DNA): TGTGCCAGCAGCTTGGGCTCCACGGTCACCGGGGAGCTGTTTTTT. Residues: CASSLGSTVTGELFF. Full variable domain (missing parts from reference TRBV5-4 and TRBJ2-2): ETGVTQSPTHLIKTRGQQVTLRCSSQSGHNTVSWYQQALGQGPQFIFQYYREEENGRGNFPPRFSGLQFPNYSSELNVNALELDDSALYLCASSLGSTVTGELFFGEGSRLTVL.